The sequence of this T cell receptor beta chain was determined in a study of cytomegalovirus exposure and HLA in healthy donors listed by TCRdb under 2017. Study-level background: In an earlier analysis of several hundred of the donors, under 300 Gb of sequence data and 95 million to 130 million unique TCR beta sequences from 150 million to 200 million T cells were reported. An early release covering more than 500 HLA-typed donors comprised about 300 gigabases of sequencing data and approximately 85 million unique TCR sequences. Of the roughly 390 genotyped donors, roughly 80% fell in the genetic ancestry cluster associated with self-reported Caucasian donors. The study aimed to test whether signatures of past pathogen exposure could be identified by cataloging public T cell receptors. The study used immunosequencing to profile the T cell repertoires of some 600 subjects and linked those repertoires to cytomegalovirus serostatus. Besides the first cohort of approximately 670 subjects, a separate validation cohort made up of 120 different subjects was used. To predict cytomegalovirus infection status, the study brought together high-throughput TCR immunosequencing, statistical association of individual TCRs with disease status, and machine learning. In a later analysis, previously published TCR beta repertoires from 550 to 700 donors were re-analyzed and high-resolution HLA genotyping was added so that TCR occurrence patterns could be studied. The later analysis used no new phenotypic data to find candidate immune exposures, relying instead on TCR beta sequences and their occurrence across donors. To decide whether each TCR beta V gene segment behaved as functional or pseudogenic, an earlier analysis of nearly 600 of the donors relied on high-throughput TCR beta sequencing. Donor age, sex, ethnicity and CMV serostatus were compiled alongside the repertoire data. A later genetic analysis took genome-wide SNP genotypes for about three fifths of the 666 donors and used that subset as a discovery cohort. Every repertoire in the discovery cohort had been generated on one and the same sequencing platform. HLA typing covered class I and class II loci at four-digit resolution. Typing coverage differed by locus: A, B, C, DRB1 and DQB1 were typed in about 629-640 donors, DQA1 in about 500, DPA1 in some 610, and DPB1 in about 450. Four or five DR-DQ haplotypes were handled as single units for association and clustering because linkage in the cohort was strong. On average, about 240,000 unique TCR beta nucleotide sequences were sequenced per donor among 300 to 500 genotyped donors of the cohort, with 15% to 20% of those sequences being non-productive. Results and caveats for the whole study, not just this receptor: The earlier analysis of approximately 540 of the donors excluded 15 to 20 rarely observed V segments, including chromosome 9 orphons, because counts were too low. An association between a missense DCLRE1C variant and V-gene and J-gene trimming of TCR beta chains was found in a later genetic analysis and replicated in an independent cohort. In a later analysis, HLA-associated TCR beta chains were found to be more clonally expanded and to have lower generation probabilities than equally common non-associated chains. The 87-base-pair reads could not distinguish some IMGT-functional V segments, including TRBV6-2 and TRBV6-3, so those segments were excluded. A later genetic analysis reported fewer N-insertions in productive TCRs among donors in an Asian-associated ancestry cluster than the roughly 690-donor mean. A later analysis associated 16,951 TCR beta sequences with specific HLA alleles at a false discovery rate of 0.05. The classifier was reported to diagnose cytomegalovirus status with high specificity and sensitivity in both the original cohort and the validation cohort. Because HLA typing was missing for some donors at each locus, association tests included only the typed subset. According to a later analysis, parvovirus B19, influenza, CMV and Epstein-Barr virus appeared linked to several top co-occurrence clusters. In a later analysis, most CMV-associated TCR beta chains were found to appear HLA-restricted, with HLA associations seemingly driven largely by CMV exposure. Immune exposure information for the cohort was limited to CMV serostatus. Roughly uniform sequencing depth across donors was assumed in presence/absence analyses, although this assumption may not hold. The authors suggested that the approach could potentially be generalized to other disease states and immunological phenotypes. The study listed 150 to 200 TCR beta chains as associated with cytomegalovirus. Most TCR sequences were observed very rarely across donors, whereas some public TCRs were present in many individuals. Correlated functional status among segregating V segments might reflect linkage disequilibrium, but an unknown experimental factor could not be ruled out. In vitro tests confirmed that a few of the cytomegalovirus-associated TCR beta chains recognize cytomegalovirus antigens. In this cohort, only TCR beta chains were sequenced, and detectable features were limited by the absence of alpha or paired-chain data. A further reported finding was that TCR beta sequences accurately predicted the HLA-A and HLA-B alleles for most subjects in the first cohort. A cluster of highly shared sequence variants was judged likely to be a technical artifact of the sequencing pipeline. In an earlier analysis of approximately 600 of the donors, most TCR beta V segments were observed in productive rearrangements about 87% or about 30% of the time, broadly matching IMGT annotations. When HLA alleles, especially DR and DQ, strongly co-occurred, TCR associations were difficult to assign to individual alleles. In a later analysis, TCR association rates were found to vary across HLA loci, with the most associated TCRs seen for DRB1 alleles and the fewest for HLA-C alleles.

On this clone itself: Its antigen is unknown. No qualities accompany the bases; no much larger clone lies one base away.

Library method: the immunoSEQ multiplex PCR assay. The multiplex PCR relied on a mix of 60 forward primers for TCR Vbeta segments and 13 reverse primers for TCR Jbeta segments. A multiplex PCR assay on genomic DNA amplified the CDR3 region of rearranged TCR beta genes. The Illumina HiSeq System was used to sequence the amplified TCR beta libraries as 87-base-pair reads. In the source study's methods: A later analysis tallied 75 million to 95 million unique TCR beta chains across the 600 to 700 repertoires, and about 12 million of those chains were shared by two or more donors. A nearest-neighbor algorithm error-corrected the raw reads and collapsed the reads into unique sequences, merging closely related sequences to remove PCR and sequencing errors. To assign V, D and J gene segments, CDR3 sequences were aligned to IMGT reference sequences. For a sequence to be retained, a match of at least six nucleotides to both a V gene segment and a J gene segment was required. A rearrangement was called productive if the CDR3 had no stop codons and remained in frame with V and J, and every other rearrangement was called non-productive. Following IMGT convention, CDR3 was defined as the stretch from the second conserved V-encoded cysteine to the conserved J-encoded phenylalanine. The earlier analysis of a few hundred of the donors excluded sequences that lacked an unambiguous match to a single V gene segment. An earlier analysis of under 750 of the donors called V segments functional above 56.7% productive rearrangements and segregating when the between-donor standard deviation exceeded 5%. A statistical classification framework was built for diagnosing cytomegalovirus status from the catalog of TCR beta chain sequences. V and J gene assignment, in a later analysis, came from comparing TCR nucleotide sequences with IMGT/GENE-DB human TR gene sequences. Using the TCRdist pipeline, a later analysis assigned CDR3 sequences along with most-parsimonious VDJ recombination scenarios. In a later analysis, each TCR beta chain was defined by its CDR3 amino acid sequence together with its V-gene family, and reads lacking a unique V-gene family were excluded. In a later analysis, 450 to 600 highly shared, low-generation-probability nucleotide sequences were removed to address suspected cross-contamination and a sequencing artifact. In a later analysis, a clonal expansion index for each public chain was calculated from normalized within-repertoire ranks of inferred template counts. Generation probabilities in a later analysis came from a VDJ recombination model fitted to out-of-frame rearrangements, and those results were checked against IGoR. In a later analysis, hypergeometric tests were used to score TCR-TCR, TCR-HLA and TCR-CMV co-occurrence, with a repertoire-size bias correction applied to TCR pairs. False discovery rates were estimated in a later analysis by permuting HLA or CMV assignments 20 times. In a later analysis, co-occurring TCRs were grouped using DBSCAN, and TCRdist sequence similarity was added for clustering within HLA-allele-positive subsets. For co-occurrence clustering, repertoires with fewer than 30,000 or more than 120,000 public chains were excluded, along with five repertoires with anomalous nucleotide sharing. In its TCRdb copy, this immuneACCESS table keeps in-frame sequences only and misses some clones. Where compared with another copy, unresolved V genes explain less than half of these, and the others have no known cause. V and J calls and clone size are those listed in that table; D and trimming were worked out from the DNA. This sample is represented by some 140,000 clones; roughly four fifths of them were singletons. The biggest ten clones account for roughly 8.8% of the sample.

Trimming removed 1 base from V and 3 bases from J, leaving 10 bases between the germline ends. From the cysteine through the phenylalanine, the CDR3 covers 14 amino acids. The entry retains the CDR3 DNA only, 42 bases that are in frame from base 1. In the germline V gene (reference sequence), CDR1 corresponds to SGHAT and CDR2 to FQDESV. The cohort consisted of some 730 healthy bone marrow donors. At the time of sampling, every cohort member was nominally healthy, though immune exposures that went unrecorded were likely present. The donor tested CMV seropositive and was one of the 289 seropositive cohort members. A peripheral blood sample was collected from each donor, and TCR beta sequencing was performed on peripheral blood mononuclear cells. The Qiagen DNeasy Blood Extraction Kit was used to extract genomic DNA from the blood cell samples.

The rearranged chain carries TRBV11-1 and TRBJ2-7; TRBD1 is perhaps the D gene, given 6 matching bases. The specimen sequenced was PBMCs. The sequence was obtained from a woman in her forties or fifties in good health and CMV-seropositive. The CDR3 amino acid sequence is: CASSLVTGSYEQYF. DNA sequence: TGTGCCAGCAGCTTAGTTACAGGGAGCTACGAGCAGTACTTC.